This T cell receptor beta chain stems from a study of shared clonotypes between healthy human individuals. Authors' data handling: Filtering of immunoSEQ junctional sequences could not match full-length read filtering. The repertoire was sequenced with immunoSEQ multiplex PCR; TCRdb's copy has only in-frame clones and lacks some. That table furnishes V, J and clone size, whereas the DNA furnished D and trimming. The sample has 190,000 or so clones, approximately 61% seen once. Germline assignment: CDR1 SGHRS and CDR2 YFSETQ. CDR3 length equals 14 residues. Worth noting for this clone: A much larger clone differs from this one at a single base, so this may be a read error.

The receptor's source is a man aged 30 to 39 in good health. V gene TRBV5-1 combines with J gene TRBJ1-2; no clear D. Sequenced: memory CD4+ T cells sorted from blood. The sample's subset: CD45RA-negative fraction. The CDR3 reads CAGSPPTTTYGYTF. For the CDR3, the DNA is TGCGCCGGCAGCCCGCCGACGACCACCTATGGCTACACCTTC. The full variable domain, in which reference TRBV5-1 and TRBJ1-2 provide the parts outside the CDR3, is KAGVTQTPRYLIKTRGQQVTLSCSPISGHRSVSWYQQTPGQGLQFLFEYFSETQRNKGNFPGRFSGRQFSNSRSEMNVSTLELGDSALYLCAGSPPTTTYGYTFGSGTRLTVV.